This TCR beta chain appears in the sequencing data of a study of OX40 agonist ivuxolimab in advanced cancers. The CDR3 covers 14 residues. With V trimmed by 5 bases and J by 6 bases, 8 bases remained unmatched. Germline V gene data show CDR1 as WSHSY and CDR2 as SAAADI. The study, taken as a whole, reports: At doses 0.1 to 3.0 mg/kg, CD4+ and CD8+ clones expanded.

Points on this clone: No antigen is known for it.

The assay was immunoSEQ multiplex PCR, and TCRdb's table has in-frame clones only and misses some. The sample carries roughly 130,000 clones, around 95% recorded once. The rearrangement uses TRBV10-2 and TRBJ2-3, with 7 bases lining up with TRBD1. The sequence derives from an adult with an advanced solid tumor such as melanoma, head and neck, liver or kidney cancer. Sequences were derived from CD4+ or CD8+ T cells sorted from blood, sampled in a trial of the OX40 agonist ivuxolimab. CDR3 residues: CASSRTGSMDTQYF. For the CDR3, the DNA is TGCGCCAGCAGTAGGACAGGAAGTATGGATACGCAGTATTTT.